These 21 T cell receptor beta chains share one sample of origin, sequenced in a study of cytomegalovirus exposure and HLA in healthy donors. Primers: 60 Vbeta forward and 13 Jbeta reverse. Produced via immunoSEQ multiplex PCR; TCRdb's table is partial and in-frame only. Here the sample spans some 160,000 clones, roughly 80% being singletons. Sequenced material: PBMCs. These receptors originate from a woman in her forties in good health and CMV-seronegative.

J is TRBJ2-7 and V is TRBV6-1, with TRBD1 as a possible D gene (6 bases). Trimming left V 5 bases short and J 3 bases short, with 8 bases between. The CDR3 covers 12 residues. From germline, CDR1 is MNHNS and CDR2 SASEGT. CDR3 residues: CASSRDIYEQYF. The CDR3, as DNA: TGTGCCAGCAGTCGGGACATCTACGAGCAGTACTTC.

The genes are TRBV6-5 and TRBJ1-1; tentative D call: TRBD1 (5 bases). The length of the CDR3 is 16 residues. The germline V gene encodes CDR1 MNHEY and CDR2 SVGAGI. The V end was cut by 4 bases, the J end by 0 bases, with 15 bases between. The CDR3 DNA follows: TGTGCCAGCAGTTTAAGGGTGACAGTTATGAACACTGAAGCTTTCTTT. Translating gives CASSLRVTVMNTEAFF.

The V gene is TRBV18, the J gene TRBJ1-5; 7 bases are shared with TRBD1. Germline loops: CDR1 KGHSH, CDR2 LQKENI. V lost 3 bases, J lost 7 bases, and 6 bases stayed unmatched. This CDR3 is 14 amino acids long. The CDR3 sequence is CASSPQQGGQPQHF. Written as DNA, the CDR3 is TGTGCCAGCTCACCCCAGCAGGGGGGACAGCCCCAGCATTTT.

This clone was picked up one time. CDR3 amino acids: CASSPTGRWTEAFF. The CDR3 DNA is TGTGCCAGCAGCCCGACAGGGAGGTGGACTGAAGCTTTCTTT. The rearrangement links TRBV6-5 to TRBJ1-1; 7 nucleotides align to TRBD1. J gave up 5 bases and V 6 bases, and 9 bases lay outside the gene matches. Per germline, CDR1 MNHEY and CDR2 SVGAGI. The CDR3 covers 14 residues.

The genes are TRBV5-1 and TRBJ2-4; 9 nucleotides line up with TRBD1. The germline V gene encodes CDR1 SGHRS and CDR2 YFSETQ. The trim removed 4 bases at V and 0 bases at J, leaving 8 bases unmatched. This CDR3 spans 17 amino acids. CDR3 bases: TGCGCCAGCAGCGCGGGACAGGGTATCCTAGCCAAAAACATTCAGTACTTC. Translated: CASSAGQGILAKNIQYF.

The chain employs TRBV7-9 and TRBJ2-1, with D perhaps matching TRBD2 (7 bases). Germline CDR1 and CDR2: SEHNR and FQNEAQ (reference sequence). The CDR3 totals 16 residues. The germline V and J ends were trimmed by 2 bases and 3 bases, with 14 bases remaining between them. DNA of the CDR3: TGTGCCAGCAGCTTACTAGGGGGGGCCATCTACAATGAGCAGTTCTTC. Protein sequence: CASSLLGGAIYNEQFF.

J is TRBJ1-1 and V is TRBV6-1, with 7 bases aligning to TRBD1. The CDR3 spans 12 residues. Germline CDR1 MNHNS, CDR2 SASEGT. V shed 5 bases and J 7 bases; nucleotides not matched to a gene: 4. The CDR3 region is CASSSTGSEAFF. CDR3 DNA: TGTGCCAGCAGTTCGACAGGGAGTGAAGCTTTCTTT.

This clone was detected a few times. V is TRBV6-5 and J is TRBJ1-4; 8 nucleotides agree with TRBD1. In germline, CDR1 is MNHEY, CDR2 SVGAGI. With 4 bases clipped from V and 2 bases from J, the junction kept 6 bases outside the gene matches. The CDR3 covers 16 residues. In nucleotides, the CDR3 is TGTGCCAGCAGTTCCGGCAGGGGGCACACTAATGAAAAACTGTTTTTT. Translating gives CASSSGRGHTNEKLFF.

This clone came up a few times. The CDR3 coding sequence is TGTGCCAGCAGTGATGCTGGGACTAGTAATAATGAGCAGTTCTTC. It is translated as CASSDAGTSNNEQFF. V gene TRBV2 combines with J gene TRBJ2-1; 8 positions match TRBD2. The V and J ends lost 3 bases and 7 bases, in that order; junction bases with no gene match: 8. Germline loops: CDR1 SNHLY, CDR2 FYNNEI. This CDR3 has 15 amino acids.

The chain is built from TRBV9 and TRBJ1-5, with 7 bases that match TRBD1. V gave up 3 bases and J gave up 2 bases; unmatched junction bases: 14. There are 18 residues in the CDR3. Germline V gene data show CDR1 as SGDLS and CDR2 as YYNGEE. The CDR3 loop is CASSDSPGTASGNQPQHF. CDR3 nucleotide sequence: TGTGCCAGCAGCGATAGTCCTGGGACAGCCTCTGGCAATCAGCCCCAGCATTTT.

The V gene is TRBV7-6, the J gene TRBJ2-7, with 7 positions matching TRBD2. The length of the CDR3 is 14 residues. The germline V gene encodes CDR1 SGHVS and CDR2 FNYEAQ. Unmatched junction bases numbered 5, after V lost 1 base and J lost 5 bases. The CDR3 sequence is CASSLGGSWNEQYF. CDR3 in DNA: TGTGCCAGCAGCTTAGGCGGGAGCTGGAACGAGCAGTACTTC. The full variable domain, its missing parts supplied by reference TRBV7-6 and TRBJ2-7, is GAGVSQSPRYKVTKRGQDVALRCDPISGHVSLYWYRQALGQGPEFLTYFNYEAQQDKSGLPNDRFSAERPEGSISTLTIQRTEQRDSAMYRCASSLGGSWNEQYFGPGTRLTVT.

This clone was counted once. V usage is TRBV19 and J usage is TRBJ2-7; TRBD2 matches at 10 bases. The CDR3 length is 14 residues. With V trimmed by 8 bases and J by 5 bases, 9 bases remained unmatched. CDR1 and CDR2 from the germline V gene are LNHDA and SQIVND (reference sequence). The DNA of the CDR3 is TGTGCCAGTTACCCTAGCGGGAGTGTCAACGAGCAGTACTTC. Protein sequence: CASYPSGSVNEQYF.

V usage is TRBV11-2 and J usage is TRBJ1-2; D is possibly TRBD1 (5 bases). The V gene's germline CDR1 is SGHAT and CDR2 FQNNGV. The CDR3 contains 15 residues. Between the trimmed V and J ends, which lost 6 bases and 8 bases, there was a span of 22 bases. The CDR3 DNA reads as TGTGCCAGCAGACCAACCCCCGGCAGGGTACAGGGCTACACCTTC. Its translation: CASRPTPGRVQGYTF.

J is TRBJ2-6 and V is TRBV11-2; no clear D gene. V was trimmed by 1 base and J by 3 bases, leaving 10 bases between them. The length of the CDR3 is 16 residues. The germline V gene encodes CDR1 SGHAT and CDR2 FQNNGV. Written as DNA, the CDR3 is TGTGCCAGCAGCTTAGTTCGGCGGTATGGGGCCAACGTCCTGACTTTC. Its protein product is CASSLVRRYGANVLTF.

The chain is built from TRBV11-3 and TRBJ2-2, with 10 bases lining up with TRBD1. The CDR3 has 16 amino acids. CDR1 and CDR2 (germline): SGHNT, YENEEA. V shed 4 bases and J 7 bases; nucleotides not matched to a gene: 9. CDR3 DNA: TGTGCCAGCAGCTCCGACAGGGGGCGAGTTATCGGGGAGCTGTTTTTT. Its translation: CASSSDRGRVIGELFF.

The chain joins TRBV2 to TRBJ2-7; D is undetermined. Per germline, CDR1 SNHLY and CDR2 FYNNEI. The CDR3 runs 13 residues. The V and J ends lost 11 bases and 0 bases respectively, with 14 bases between them. The CDR3 spells CASQRLFSYEQYF. The CDR3 DNA is TGTGCCTCCCAACGCCTATTCTCCTACGAGCAGTACTTC.

The J gene is TRBJ2-2, the V gene TRBV2; TRBD1 might be the D (5 bases). In germline, CDR1 is SNHLY, CDR2 FYNNEI. The CDR3 length is 13 residues. Trimming took off 3 bases at V and 7 bases at J, with 9 bases between the two ends. The CDR3 loop reads CASSDQGSGELFF. The DNA for the CDR3 is TGTGCCAGCAGTGATCAGGGAAGCGGGGAGCTGTTTTTT. The full variable domain, rest sourced from reference TRBV2 and TRBJ2-2, is EPEVTQTPSHQVTQMGQEVILRCVPISNHLYFYWYRQILGQKVEFLVSFYNNEISEKSEIFDDQFSVERPDGSNFTLKIRSTKLEDSAMYFCASSDQGSGELFFGEGSRLTVL.

V gene TRBV28 combines with J gene TRBJ1-1; D is unresolved. CDR3 length: 14 amino acids. Trimming left V 2 bases short and J 4 bases short, with 11 bases between. The germline V gene has CDR1 MDHEN and CDR2 SYDVKM. CDR3: CASSLRPAGTEAFF. The CDR3, as DNA: TGTGCCAGCAGTTTACGACCCGCGGGCACTGAAGCTTTCTTT.

For this clone: The junction does not match germline at one end; this may be a read error. The V and J genes are TRBV4-1 and TRBJ2-3, with 7 bases that match TRBD1. Germline loops: CDR1 MGHRA, CDR2 YSYEKL. The CDR3 is 15 amino acids. CDR3 in DNA: TGCGCCAGCAGCCAAAGAACAGGGACAGACCCCAACCAGGATTTT. Translation: CASSQRTGTDPNQDF.

The chain recombines TRBV23-1 with TRBJ1-2; D is unclear. TRBV23-1 is an ORF, and what it does is uncertain. V was trimmed by 3 bases and J by 6 bases, leaving 26 bases between them. This CDR3 is 18 amino acids long. The CDR3 loop is CASSQKFKSCPEGDGYTF. In nucleotides, the CDR3 is TGCGCCAGCAGTCAGAAATTTAAATCCTGCCCGGAGGGAGATGGCTACACCTTC.

The chain carries TRBV5-5 and TRBJ1-2; possibly TRBD1 for D (6 bases). This CDR3 contains 14 residues. Germline assignment: CDR1 SGHKS and CDR2 YYEKEE (reference sequence). V dropped 3 bases and J dropped 6 bases, with 15 bases sitting between them. The CDR3 sequence is CASSWGPGHDGYTF. DNA of the CDR3: TGTGCCAGCAGCTGGGGGCCAGGGCACGATGGCTACACCTTC. The entire variable domain, with the rest obtained from reference TRBV5-5 and TRBJ1-2, is as follows: DAGVTQSPTHLIKTRGQQVTLRCSPISGHKSVSWYQQVLGQGPQFIFQYYEKEERGRGNFPDRFSARQFPNYSSELNVNALLLGDSALYLCASSWGPGHDGYTFGSGTRLTVV.